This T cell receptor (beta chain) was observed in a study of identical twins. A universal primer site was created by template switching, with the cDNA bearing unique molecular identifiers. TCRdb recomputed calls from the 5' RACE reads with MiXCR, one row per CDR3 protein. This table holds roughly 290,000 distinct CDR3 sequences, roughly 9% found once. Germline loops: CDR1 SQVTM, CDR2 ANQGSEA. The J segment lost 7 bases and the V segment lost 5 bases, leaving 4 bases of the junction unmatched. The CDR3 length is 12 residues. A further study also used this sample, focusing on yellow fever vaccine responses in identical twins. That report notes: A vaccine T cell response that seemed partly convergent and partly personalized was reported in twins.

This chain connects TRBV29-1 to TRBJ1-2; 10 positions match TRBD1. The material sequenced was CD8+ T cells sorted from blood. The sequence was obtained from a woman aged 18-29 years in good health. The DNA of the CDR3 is TGCAGCGTTCCGACAGGGGGCAGTGGCTACACCTTC. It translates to CSVPTGGSGYTF.